This T cell receptor (beta chain) was retrieved from a study of glioma-infiltrating T cells after dendritic cell vaccination. Study information: Dendritic cells derived from monocytes and pulsed with autologous tumor lysate formed the vaccine. Dendritic cell vaccine was injected intradermally three times, biweekly.

Before vaccination, two weeks after the third vaccination, and at progression, PBMC were collected. On this clone: Its specificity is unknown.

V dropped 3 bases and J dropped 8 bases, with 10 bases sitting between them. This CDR3 has 12 residues. Germline CDR1 reads SGHAT; CDR2 reads FQNNGV. Study findings and constraints: Higher pretreatment TIL content predicted longer progression-free time and survival.

The protocol was immunoSEQ multiplex PCR, while the TCRdb copy is restricted to in-frame clones and leaves out a portion. Among about 82,000 clones, 70% to 90% were seen once, and the ten largest hold under 4%. The receptor's source is a human donor with glioblastoma. The source material was blood, sampled before dendritic cell vaccination. The chain carries TRBV11-2 and TRBJ1-2; no firm D call. For the CDR3, the DNA is TGTGCCAGCAGCTTCGAGGGAGACGGCTACACCTTC. It codes for CASSFEGDGYTF.